The 3 T cell receptor beta chains below all came from one sample that was sequenced in a study of blood T cell repertoires in COVID-19. The method was immunoSEQ multiplex PCR; TCRdb's version includes in-frame clones alone and lacks a portion of them. Of just under 150,000 clones listed, 70% to 90% were seen once; the top ten hold 2% to 3%. Sample: peripheral blood. These receptors were taken from a human donor with acute or convalescent COVID-19. The donor label of this sample is uncertain.

The chain uses TRBV19 and TRBJ2-7; D might be TRBD2 (6 bases). The CDR3 is 14 amino acids. V lost 1 base, J lost 3 bases, and 10 bases lay in between. Germline V gene sequence: CDR1 LNHDA, CDR2 SQIVND (reference sequence). CDR3 sequence reads: CASSIGRGYYEQYF. For the CDR3, the DNA is TGTGCCAGTAGTATAGGGCGGGGCTACTACGAGCAGTACTTC.

V and J are TRBV5-3 and TRBJ2-7; tentative D call: TRBD2 (6 bases). TRBV5-3 is marked as an open reading frame, function uncertain. V shed 0 bases and J shed 3 bases, with 37 bases lying between them. CDR3 length: 23 amino acids. The CDR3 sequence is CARSLVWAGSVLRRPGDDYEQYF. The DNA for the CDR3 is TGTGCCAGAAGCTTGGTTTGGGCAGGGTCCGTTTTACGGAGACCGGGAGATGACTACGAGCAGTACTTC.

This chain connects TRBV4-2 to TRBJ2-5; TRBD1 agrees at 11 bases. Germline V lookup: CDR1 LGHNA, CDR2 YNFKEQ. The CDR3 totals 19 residues. J was trimmed by 2 bases and V by 4 bases; bases with no gene match: 15. The CDR3 nucleotides are TGTGCCAGCAGCCGCCCAATTCCGGGACAGGGGGATAAACAAGAGACCCAGTACTTC. Its protein is CASSRPIPGQGDKQETQYF.